Below, 7 T cell receptor beta chains from the same sample are listed, as sequenced in a study of T-cell reconstitution after alpha-beta-depleted transplantation in children. A TCRbeta library incorporating unique molecular identifiers was prepared. TCRdb passed the PCR reads through MiXCR, listing each CDR3 protein once. The top ten clones hold roughly 4.5% of a sample with hundreds of thousands of distinct CDR3 sequences, 10% to 15% of them seen once. This specimen consisted of PBMCs, obtained from the stem cell graft. The receptors originated from a human donor who donated a stem cell graft to a child with Fanconi anemia.

The J gene is TRBJ2-5, the V gene TRBV6-1, with 11 positions matching TRBD2. Germline lookup yields CDR1 MNHNS and CDR2 SASEGT. The CDR3 has 16 residues. After removal of 6 bases from V and 0 bases from J, the junction contained 6 bases not matched to a gene. Here the CDR3 reads CASRRLAGRNQETQYF. CDR3 DNA: TGTGCCAGCAGGAGACTAGCGGGGAGAAACCAAGAGACCCAGTACTTC.

This clonotype has a handful of counts. V is TRBV5-6 and J is TRBJ1-2, with D unresolved. The CDR3 is 12 amino acids. The germline V and J ends were trimmed by 2 bases and 6 bases, with 8 bases remaining between them. Germline V CDR1 and CDR2: SGHDT, YYEEEE. In DNA form, the CDR3 reads TGTGCCAGCAGCTTCGGCAGTGATGGCTACACCTTC. Protein sequence: CASSFGSDGYTF.

This clonotype has a handful of counts. This rearrangement joins TRBV12-3 or TRBV12-4 to TRBJ2-5; D is possibly TRBD1 or TRBD2 (5 bases each). The CDR3 length is 16 residues. Trimming stripped 0 bases from V and 5 bases from J, with 16 bases between. The chain's CDR3 is CASSLAGDAKGETQYF. CDR3 sequence (DNA): TGTGCCAGCAGTTTAGCGGGGGATGCCAAGGGGGAGACCCAGTACTTC.

This chain connects TRBV29-1 to TRBJ2-1; TRBD1 matches 9 bases. The germline V gene encodes CDR1 SQVTM and CDR2 ANQGSEA. V lost 6 bases, J lost 4 bases, and 7 bases stayed unmatched. The CDR3 runs to 14 residues. This CDR3 reads CSVQQGAKYNEQFF. The DNA of the CDR3 is TGCAGCGTACAACAGGGGGCTAAGTACAATGAGCAGTTCTTC.

This clonotype was seen more than once but under ten times. This chain uses TRBV2 with TRBJ1-5, with 7 bases that match TRBD1. Germline trimming cut 7 bases from V and 3 bases from J; bases unmatched to any gene: 9. There are 15 residues in the CDR3. The germline gives CDR1 SNHLY, CDR2 FYNNEI. The CDR3: CASTYNRGSNQPQHF. CDR3 nucleotide sequence: TGTGCCAGCACCTACAACAGGGGTTCCAATCAGCCCCAGCATTTT.

This clonotype was recorded many times. The CDR3 reads CASRLNTEAFF. CDR3 bases: TGTGCCAGCAGGCTGAACACTGAAGCTTTCTTT. V and J are TRBV2 and TRBJ1-1; D is uncertain. CDR1 is SNHLY, CDR2 FYNNEI, per germline. Trimming stripped 6 bases from V and 0 bases from J, with 2 bases between. This CDR3 spans 11 amino acids.

This clonotype has at least ten counts. The V and J genes are TRBV20-1 and TRBJ2-1; maybe TRBD2 (5 bases). V was pared by 3 bases and J by 12 bases, with 18 bases between. The germline CDR1 and CDR2 sequences are DFQATT and SNEGSKA (reference sequence). The CDR3 extends over 13 amino acids. In DNA form, the CDR3 reads TGCAGTGCTAGTAGTCTGGGCGGGCTAGTGCAGTTCTTC. Translation: CSASSLGGLVQFF.